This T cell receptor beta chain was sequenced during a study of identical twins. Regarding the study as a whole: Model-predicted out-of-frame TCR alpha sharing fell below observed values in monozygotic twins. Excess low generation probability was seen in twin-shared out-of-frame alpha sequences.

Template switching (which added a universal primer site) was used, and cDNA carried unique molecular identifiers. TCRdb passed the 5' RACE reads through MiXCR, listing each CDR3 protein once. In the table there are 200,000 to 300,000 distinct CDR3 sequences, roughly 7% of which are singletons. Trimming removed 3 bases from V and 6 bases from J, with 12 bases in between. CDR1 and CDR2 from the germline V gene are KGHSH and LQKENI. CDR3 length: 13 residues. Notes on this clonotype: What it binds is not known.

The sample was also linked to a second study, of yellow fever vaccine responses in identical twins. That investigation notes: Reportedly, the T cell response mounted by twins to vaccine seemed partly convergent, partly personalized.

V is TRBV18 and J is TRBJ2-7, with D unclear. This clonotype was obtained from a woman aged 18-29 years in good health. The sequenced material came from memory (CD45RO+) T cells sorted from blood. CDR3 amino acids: CASSPPLTAEQYF. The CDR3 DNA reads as TGTGCCAGCTCACCCCCCCTGACTGCCGAGCAGTACTTC.